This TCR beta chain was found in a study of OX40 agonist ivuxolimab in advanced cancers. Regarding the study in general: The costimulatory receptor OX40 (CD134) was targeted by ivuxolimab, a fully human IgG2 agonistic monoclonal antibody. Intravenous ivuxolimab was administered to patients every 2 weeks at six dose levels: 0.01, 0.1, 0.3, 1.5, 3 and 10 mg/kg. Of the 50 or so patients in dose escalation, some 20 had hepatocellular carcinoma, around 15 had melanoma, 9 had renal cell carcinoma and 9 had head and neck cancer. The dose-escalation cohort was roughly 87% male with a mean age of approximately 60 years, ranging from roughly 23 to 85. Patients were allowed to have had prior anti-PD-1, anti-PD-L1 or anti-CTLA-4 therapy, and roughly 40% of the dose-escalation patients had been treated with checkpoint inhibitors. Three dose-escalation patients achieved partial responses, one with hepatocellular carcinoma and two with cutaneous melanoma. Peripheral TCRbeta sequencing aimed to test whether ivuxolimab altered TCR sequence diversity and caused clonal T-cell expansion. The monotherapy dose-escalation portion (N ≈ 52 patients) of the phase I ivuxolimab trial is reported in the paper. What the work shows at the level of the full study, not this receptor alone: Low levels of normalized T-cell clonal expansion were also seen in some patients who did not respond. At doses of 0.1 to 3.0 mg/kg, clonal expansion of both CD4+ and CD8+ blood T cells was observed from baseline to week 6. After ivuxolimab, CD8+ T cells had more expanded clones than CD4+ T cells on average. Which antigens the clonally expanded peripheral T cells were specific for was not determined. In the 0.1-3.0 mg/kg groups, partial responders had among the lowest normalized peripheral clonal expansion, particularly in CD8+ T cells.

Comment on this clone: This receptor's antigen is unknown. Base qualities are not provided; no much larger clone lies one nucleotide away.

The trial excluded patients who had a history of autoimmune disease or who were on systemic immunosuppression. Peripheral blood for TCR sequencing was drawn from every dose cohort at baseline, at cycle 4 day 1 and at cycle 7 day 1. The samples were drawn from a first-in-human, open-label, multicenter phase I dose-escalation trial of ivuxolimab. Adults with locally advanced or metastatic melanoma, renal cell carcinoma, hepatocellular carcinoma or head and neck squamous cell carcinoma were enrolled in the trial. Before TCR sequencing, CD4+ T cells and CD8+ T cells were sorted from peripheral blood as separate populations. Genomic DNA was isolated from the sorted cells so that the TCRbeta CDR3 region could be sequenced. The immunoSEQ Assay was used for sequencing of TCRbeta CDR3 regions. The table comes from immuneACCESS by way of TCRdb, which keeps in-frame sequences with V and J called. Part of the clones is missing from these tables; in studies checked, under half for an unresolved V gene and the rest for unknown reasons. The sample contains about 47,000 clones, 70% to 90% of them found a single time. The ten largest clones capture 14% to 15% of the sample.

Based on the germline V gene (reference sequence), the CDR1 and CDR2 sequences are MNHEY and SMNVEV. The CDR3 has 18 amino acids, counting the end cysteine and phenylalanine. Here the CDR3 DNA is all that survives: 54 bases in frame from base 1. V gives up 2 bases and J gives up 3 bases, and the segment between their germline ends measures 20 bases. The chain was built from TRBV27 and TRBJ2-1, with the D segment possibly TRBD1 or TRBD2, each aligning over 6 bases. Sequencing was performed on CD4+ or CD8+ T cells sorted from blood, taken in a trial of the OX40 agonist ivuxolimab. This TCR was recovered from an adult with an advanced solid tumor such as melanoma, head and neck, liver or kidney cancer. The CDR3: CASSLRGAGTSLYNEQFF. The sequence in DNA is TGTGCCAGCAGTTTAAGGGGGGCGGGCACATCCCTCTACAATGAGCAGTTCTTC.